The 4 T cell receptor beta chains reported below all come from one sample, sequenced in a study of blood T cells in healthy people across ages. For the second PCR, which ran for about 7 to 11 cycles, a sample-barcoded 5' primer and a J-beta primer mix were used. TCRdb recomputed calls from the 5' RACE reads with MiXCR, one row per CDR3 protein. The sample comprises 720,000 or so distinct CDR3 sequences, less than 45% of which are singletons, and about 30% rests with the top ten. Sequencing was performed on blood. The receptor set was obtained from an elderly man in good health.

In its sample, this clonotype was seen a few times. The chain links TRBV28 to TRBJ2-7; 7 bases agree with TRBD2. Unmatched junction bases numbered 4, after V lost 1 base and J lost 4 bases. The CDR3 runs to 14 residues. The V gene's germline CDR1 is MDHEN and CDR2 SYDVKM. CDR3 bases: TGTGCCAGCAGTTTATCGGGGGGTCTTTACGAGCAGTACTTC. Protein sequence: CASSLSGGLYEQYF.

This clonotype appeared a few times. This chain uses TRBV3-1 with TRBJ2-3, with TRBD2 matching over 9 bases. Germline V lookup: CDR1 LGHDT, CDR2 YNNKEL (reference sequence). The CDR3 runs 16 residues. With 2 bases clipped from V and 9 bases from J, the junction kept 12 bases outside the gene matches. CDR3 protein: CASSQSKGERGATQYF. The CDR3 nucleotides are TGTGCCAGCAGCCAATCGAAAGGAGAGCGGGGGGCGACGCAGTATTTT.

A word on this clonotype: The junction departs from germline at one end; a sequencing error may be responsible. The chain uses TRBV25-1 and TRBJ2-1; no clear D gene. CDR3 length equals 16 residues. Germline V gene data show CDR1 as MGHDK and CDR2 as SYGVNS. This chain's CDR3 is CTSSQARAGRNNEQFF. DNA of the CDR3: TGTACCAGCAGTCAAGCCCGGGCAGGACGAAACAATGAGCAGTTCTTC.

This chain joins TRBV11-2 and TRBJ1-3; no clear D gene. This CDR3 is built from 15 residues. The germline V and J ends were trimmed by 7 bases and 2 bases, with 15 bases remaining between them. CDR1 is SGHAT, CDR2 FQNNGV, per germline. The CDR3 region has the DNA TGTGCCAGCACCCTGGCTGAAAACCCTGGAAACACCATATATTTT. Its protein product is CASTLAENPGNTIYF.